This paragraph covers one T cell receptor (beta chain) sequence. Looked up from germline, CDR1 is KGHSH and CDR2 is LQKENI. The CDR3 length is 14 residues. Trimming cost V 8 bases and J 8 bases; bases outside gene matches: 11. The table came from immunoSEQ multiplex PCR; TCRdb's copy has only in-frame clones and leaves some out. The sample includes approximately 270,000 clones, roughly 86% of them seen just once. The sample belongs to a study of blood T cell repertoires in COVID-19. This TCR came from a man aged 35-49 years with active or convalescent COVID-19. Source material: peripheral blood. V gene TRBV18 combines with J gene TRBJ1-2; the match to TRBD1 covers 10 bases. The CDR3 DNA reads TGTGCCAGCACCCCCGGGACAGGGGAGGCGGGCTACACCTTC. This sequence encodes CASTPGTGEAGYTF.